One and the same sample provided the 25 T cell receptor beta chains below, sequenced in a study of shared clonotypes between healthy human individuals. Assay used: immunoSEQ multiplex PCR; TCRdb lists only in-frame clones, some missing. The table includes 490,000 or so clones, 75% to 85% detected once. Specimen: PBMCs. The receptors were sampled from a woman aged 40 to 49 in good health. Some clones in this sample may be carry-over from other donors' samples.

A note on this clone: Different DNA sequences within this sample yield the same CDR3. CDR3 sequence reads: CASSLAGAYNEQFF. CDR3 coding DNA: TGTGCCAGCAGCTTAGCGGGTGCCTACAATGAGCAGTTCTTC. The rearrangement joins TRBV11-2 to TRBJ2-1, with D unclear. CDR1 and CDR2 from the germline V gene are SGHAT and FQNNGV. Trimming removed 1 base at V and 2 bases at J, with 6 bases between. The CDR3 is 14 amino acids.

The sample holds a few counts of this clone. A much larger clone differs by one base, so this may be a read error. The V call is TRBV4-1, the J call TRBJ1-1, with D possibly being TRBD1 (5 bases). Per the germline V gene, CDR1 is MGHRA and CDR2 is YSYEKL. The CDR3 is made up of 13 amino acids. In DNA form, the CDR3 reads TGCGCCGGCAGCCAAAGATCGGGACTACCAAATTTATTT. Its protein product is CAGSQRSGLPNLF.

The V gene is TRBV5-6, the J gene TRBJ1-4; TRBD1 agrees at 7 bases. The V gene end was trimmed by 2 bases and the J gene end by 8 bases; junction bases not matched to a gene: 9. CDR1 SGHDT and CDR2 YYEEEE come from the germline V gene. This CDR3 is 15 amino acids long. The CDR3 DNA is TGTGCCAGCAGCTTCACAGGGGATGTGGGAGAAAAACTGTTTTTT. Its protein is CASSFTGDVGEKLFF.

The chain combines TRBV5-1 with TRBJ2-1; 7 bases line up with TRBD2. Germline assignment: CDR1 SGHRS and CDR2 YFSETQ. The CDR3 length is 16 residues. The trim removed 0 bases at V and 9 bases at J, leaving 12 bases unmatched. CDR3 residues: CASSLAPGGGAIEQFF. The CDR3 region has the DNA TGCGCCAGCAGCTTGGCCCCGGGAGGAGGGGCAATTGAGCAGTTCTTC.

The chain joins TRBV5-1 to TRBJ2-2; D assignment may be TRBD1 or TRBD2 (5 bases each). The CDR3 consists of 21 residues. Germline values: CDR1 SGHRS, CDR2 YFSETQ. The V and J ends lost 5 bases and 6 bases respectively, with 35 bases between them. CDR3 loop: CASRFTWHRQSPMTRAGELFF. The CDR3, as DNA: TGCGCCAGCAGATTCACCTGGCACCGACAGTCCCCGATGACGCGGGCCGGGGAGCTGTTTTTT. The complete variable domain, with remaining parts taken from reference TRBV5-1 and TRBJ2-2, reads KAGVTQTPRYLIKTRGQQVTLSCSPISGHRSVSWYQQTPGQGLQFLFEYFSETQRNKGNFPGRFSGRQFSNSRSEMNVSTLELGDSALYLCASRFTWHRQSPMTRAGELFFGEGSRLTVL.

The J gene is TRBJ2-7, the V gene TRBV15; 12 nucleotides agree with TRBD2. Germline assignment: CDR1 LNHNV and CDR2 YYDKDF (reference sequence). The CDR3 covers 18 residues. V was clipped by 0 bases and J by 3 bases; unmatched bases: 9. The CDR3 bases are TGTGCCACCAGCAGAGATGGAGGACTAGCGGGATGGGACTACGAGCAGTACTTC. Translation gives CATSRDGGLAGWDYEQYF.

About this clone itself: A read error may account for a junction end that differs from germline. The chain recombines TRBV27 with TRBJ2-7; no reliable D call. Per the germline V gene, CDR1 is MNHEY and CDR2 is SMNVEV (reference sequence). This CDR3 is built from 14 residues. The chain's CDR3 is CASSPRLERYEQCF. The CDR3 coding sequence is TGTGCCAGCAGTCCCCGACTGGAACGCTACGAGCAGTGCTTC.

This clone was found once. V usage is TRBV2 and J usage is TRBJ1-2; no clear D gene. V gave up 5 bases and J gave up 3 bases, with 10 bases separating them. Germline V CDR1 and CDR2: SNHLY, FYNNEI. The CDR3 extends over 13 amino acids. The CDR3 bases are TGTGCCAGCAGTAGGGCAGCCTACTATGGCTACACCTTC. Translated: CASSRAAYYGYTF. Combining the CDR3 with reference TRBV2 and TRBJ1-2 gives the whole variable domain EPEVTQTPSHQVTQMGQEVILRCVPISNHLYFYWYRQILGQKVEFLVSFYNNEISEKSEIFDDQFSVERPDGSNFTLKIRSTKLEDSAMYFCASSRAAYYGYTFGSGTRLTVV.

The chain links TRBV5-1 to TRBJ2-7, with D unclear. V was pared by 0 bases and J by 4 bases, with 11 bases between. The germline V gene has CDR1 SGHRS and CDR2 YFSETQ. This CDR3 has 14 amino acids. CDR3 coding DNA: TGCGCCAGCAGCTTGGATGACACGAATTACGAGCAGTACTTC. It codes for CASSLDDTNYEQYF.

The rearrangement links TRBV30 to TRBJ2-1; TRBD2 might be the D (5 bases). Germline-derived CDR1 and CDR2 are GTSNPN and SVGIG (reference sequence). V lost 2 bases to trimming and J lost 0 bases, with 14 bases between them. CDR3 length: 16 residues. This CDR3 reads CAWSSWRASSYNEQFF. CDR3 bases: TGTGCCTGGAGTTCGTGGCGGGCGAGCTCCTACAATGAGCAGTTCTTC.

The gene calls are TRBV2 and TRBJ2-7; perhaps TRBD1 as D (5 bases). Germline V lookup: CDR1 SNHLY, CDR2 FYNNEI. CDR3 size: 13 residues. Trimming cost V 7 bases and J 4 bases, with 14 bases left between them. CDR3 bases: TGTGCCAGCACCGTGGGGCCCTCATACGAGCAGTACTTC. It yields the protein CASTVGPSYEQYF.

This CDR3 reads CASSRTGAAAYEQYF. The CDR3 nucleotides are TGTGCCAGCAGCCGGACAGGGGCGGCTGCCTACGAGCAGTACTTC. The chain has TRBV28 and TRBJ2-5, with 9 positions matching TRBD1. The J call may be faulty, since TRBJ2-7 better matches the DNA end. There are 15 residues in the CDR3. CDR1 is MDHEN, CDR2 SYDVKM, per germline.

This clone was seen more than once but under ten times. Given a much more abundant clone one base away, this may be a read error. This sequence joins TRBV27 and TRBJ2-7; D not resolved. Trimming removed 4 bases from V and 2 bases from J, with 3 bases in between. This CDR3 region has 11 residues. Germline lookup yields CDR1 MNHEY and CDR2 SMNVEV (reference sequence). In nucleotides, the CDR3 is TGTGCCAGCAGTTCTACCTACGAGCAGTACTTC. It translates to CASSSTYEQYF.

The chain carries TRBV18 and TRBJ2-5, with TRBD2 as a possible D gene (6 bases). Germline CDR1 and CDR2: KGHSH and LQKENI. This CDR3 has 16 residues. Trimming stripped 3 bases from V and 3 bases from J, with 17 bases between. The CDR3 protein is CASSPDERGWEETQYF. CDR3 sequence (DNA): TGTGCCAGCTCACCGGATGAACGGGGGTGGGAAGAGACCCAGTACTTC.

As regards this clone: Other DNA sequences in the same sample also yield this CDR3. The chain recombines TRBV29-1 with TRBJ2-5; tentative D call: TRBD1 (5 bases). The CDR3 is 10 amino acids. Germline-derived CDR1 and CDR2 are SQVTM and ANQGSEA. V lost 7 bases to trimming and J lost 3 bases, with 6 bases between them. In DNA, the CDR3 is TGCAGCGCACAGGAAGAGACCCAGTACTTC. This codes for CSAQEETQYF.

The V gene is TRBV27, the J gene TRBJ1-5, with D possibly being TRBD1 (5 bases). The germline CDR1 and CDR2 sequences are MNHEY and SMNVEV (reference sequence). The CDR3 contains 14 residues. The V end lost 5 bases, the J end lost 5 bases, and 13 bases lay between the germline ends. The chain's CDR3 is CASSTTLRDQPQHF. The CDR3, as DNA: TGTGCCAGCAGTACTACCCTCAGGGATCAGCCCCAGCATTTT.

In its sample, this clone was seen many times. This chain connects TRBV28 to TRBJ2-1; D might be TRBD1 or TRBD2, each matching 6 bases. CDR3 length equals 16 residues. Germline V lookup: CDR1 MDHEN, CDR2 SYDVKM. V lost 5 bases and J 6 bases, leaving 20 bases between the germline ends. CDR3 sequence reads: CASSLGGTRGANEQFF. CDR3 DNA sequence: TGTGCCAGCAGTCTCGGGGGCACGAGGGGGGCCAATGAGCAGTTCTTC.

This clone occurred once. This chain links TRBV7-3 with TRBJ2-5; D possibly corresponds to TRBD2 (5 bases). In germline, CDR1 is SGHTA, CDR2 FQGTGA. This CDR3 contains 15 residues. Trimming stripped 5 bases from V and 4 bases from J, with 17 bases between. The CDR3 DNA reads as TGTGCCAGCAGCAACCAACGGGATACCGGAGAGACCCAGTACTTC. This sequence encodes CASSNQRDTGETQYF.

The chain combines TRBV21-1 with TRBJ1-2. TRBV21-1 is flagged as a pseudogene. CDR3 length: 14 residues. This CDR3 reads CASSTQVAVWGYTF. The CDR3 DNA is TGTGCCAGCAGCACCCAGGTAGCGGTCTGGGGCTACACCTTC.

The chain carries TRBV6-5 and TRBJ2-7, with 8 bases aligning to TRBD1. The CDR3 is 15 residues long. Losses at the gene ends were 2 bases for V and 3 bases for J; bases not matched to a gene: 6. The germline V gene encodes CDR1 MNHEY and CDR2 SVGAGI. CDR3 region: CASSYHVTGVYEQYF. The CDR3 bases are TGTGCCAGCAGTTACCATGTGACAGGGGTCTACGAGCAGTACTTC.

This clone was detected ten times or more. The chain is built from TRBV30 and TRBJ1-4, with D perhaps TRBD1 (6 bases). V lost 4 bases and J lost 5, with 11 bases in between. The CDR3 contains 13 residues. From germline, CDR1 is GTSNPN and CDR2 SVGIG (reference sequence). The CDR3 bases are TGTGCCTGGACCGGGACAAGAAATGAAAAACTGTTTTTT. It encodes CAWTGTRNEKLFF.

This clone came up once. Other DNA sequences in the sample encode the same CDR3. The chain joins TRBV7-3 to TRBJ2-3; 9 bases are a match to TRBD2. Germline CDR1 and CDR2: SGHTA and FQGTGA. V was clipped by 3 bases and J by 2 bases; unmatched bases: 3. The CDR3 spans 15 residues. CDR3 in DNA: TGTGCCAGCAGCTTGACTAGCGGCGTCACAGATACGCAGTATTTT. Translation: CASSLTSGVTDTQYF.

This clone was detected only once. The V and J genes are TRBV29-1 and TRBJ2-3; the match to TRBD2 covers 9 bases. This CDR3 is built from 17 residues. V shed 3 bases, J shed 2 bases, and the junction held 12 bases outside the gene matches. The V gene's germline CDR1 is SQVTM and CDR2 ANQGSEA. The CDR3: CSVDSGSAGGYTDTQYF. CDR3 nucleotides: TGCAGCGTTGATTCAGGATCAGCGGGAGGTTACACAGATACGCAGTATTTT.

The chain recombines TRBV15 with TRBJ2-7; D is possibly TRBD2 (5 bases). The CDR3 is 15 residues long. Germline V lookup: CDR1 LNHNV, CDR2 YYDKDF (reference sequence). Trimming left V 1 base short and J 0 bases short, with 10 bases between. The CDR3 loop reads CATSRASGGSYEQYF. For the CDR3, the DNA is TGTGCCACCAGCAGAGCGAGCGGAGGCTCCTACGAGCAGTACTTC.

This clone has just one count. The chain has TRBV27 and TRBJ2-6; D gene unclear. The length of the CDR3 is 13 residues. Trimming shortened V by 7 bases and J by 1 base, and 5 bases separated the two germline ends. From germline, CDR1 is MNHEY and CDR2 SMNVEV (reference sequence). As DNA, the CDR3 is TGTGCCAGCATGGTATCTGGGGCCAACGTCCTGACTTTC. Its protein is CASMVSGANVLTF.